Listed below are T cell receptor beta chains from one sample, sequenced in a study of blood T cell repertoires in COVID-19. Data came from immunoSEQ multiplex PCR; TCRdb stores just in-frame clones and leaves some out. The sample consists of 150,000 to 200,000 clones, approximately 80% of them appearing once. Material for sequencing was PBMCs or T cells enriched from blood (not recorded which). The origin of the receptors is a man aged 45-65 years who had recovered from COVID-19. The CDR3 runs from the conserved cysteine through the conserved F or W. The D gene is left open where the match is weak. The size of a clone is reported for some rows only, either as once, few or many, or as a class for expanded clones.

V gene	D gene	clone size	J gene	CDR3 DNA	CDR3 protein
TRBV7-9	TRBD2	.	TRBJ2-7	TGTGCCAGCAGCCGAGCGGGAGGGGCCCTCGAGCAGTACTTC	CASSRAGGALEQYF
TRBV5-1	.	.	TRBJ2-5	TGCGCCAGCAGCCCAATGGGCAGGGATGGGGAGACCCAGTACTTC	CASSPMGRDGETQYF
TRBV29-1	.	.	TRBJ2-5	TGCAGCGTCGAGCTCGACCCTCAGGGGTGGGAGACCCAGTACTTC	CSVELDPQGWETQYF
TRBV28	.	.	TRBJ1-6	TGTGCCACCCTGGGGAGGGTCTCCTATAATTCACCCCTCCACTTT	CATLGRVSYNSPLHF
TRBV14	.	.	TRBJ2-5	TGTGCCAGCAGCCAACAACGCGGGACCCTCGGGGGGACCCAGTACTTC	CASSQQRGTLGGTQYF
TRBV7-2	TRBD1	once	TRBJ2-7	TGTGCCAGCAGCACGGACAGGGGGCGCTACGAGCAGTACTTC	CASSTDRGRYEQYF
TRBV9	TRBD1	.	TRBJ1-1	TGTGCCAGCAGCAGGGGGACAGGGGGCAACACTGAAGCTTTCTTT	CASSRGTGGNTEAFF
TRBV6-5	.	.	TRBJ1-6	TGTGCCAGCACCAGACAGGAAACTTCACCCCTCCACTTT	CASTRQETSPLHF
TRBV28	.	once	TRBJ1-6	TGTGCCAGCAGTTTAGGGGTTTTTGAGGGCTCACCCCTCCACTTT	CASSLGVFEGSPLHF
TRBV7-3	TRBD1	.	TRBJ2-3	TGTGCCAGCAGCGGGAGAGGGACAGGGGAGCCAGATACGCAGTATTTT	CASSGRGTGEPDTQYF
TRBV24-1	.	.	TRBJ2-3	TGTGCCACCAGTGTTAGGAGTTCAGATACGCAGTATTTT	CATSVRSSDTQYF
TRBV5-1	.	.	TRBJ1-2	TGCGCCAGCAGCTCAGGGGTTAACTATGGCTACACCTTC	CASSSGVNYGYTF
TRBV7-9	.	.	TRBJ1-3	TGTGCCAGCAGCTCCATTCCGGGACTTGGTAACACCATATATTTT	CASSSIPGLGNTIYF
TRBV6-6	.	once	TRBJ1-1	TGTGCCAGCAGTCAACCAGTCCGGGAAGGGCGTGCTTTCTTT	CASSQPVREGRAFF
TRBV6-6	.	few	TRBJ2-7	TGTGCCAGCAGTTACGAGAGGCCAGGGGATTGGTACGAGCAGTACTTC	CASSYERPGDWYEQYF
TRBV9	.	.	TRBJ2-4	TGTGCCAGCAGCGTTGAGGATGCCAAAAACATTCAGTACTTC	CASSVEDAKNIQYF
TRBV24-1	.	.	TRBJ1-1	TGTGCCACCAGGGCCTCAGGCACTGAAGCTTTCTTT	CATRASGTEAFF
TRBV5-1	TRBD1	.	TRBJ1-4	TGCGCCAGCAGACCGGACAGGGTGAATGAAAAACTGTTTTTT	CASRPDRVNEKLFF
TRBV7-9	TRBD1	once	TRBJ1-1	TGTGCCAGCAGCTTGGGCGGGACAGGGTATAGGACTGAAGCTTTCTTT	CASSLGGTGYRTEAFF
TRBV11-1	TRBD2	.	TRBJ2-3	TGTGCCAGCAGCCCCGGACTAGCGGGGGATACGCAGTATTTT	CASSPGLAGDTQYF
TRBV5-1	TRBD2	.	TRBJ2-7	TGCGCCAGCAGCAATTTAGCGGGAGGACTCTACGAGCAGTACTTC	CASSNLAGGLYEQYF
TRBV27	.	few	TRBJ1-2	TGTGCCAGCAGTTTATCCCAGGGGTTCCTCTATGGCTACACCTTC	CASSLSQGFLYGYTF
TRBV2	.	.	TRBJ1-1	TGTGCCAGCGCGGGTGTCACTGAAGCTTTCTTT	CASAGVTEAFF
TRBV5-6	.	.	TRBJ1-1	TGTGCCAGCAGCCTACCGATGAACACTGAAGCTTTCTTT	CASSLPMNTEAFF
TRBV10-3	.	.	TRBJ1-6	TGTGCCATCAGTGAGCAGGGAGGAGATAATTCACCCCTCCACTTT	CAISEQGGDNSPLHF
TRBV9	TRBD1	.	TRBJ2-5	TGTGCCAGCAGCGCCACAGGGGGTGGGAGAGAGACCCAGTACTTC	CASSATGGGRETQYF
TRBV10-1	TRBD1	.	TRBJ1-6	TGCGCCATTCCGGGACAGGCAAATTCACCCCTCCACTTT	CAIPGQANSPLHF
TRBV5-1	TRBD1	once	TRBJ1-4	TGCGCCAGCAGCTGGGGGGACAGACCTAATGAAAAACTGTTTTTT	CASSWGDRPNEKLFF
TRBV6-1	.	.	TRBJ2-7	TGTGCCAGCAGTGAAGCTGGGGGGGCTTATGTCTACGAGCAGTACTTC	CASSEAGGAYVYEQYF
TRBV7-2	.	few	TRBJ1-6	TGTGCCAGCACCCCACCTGGGCTTTTGGATTCACCCCTCCACTTT	CASTPPGLLDSPLHF
TRBV5-5	.	.	TRBJ2-3	TGTGCCAGCAGCTTGGACAGGGGCACAGATACGCAGTATTTT	CASSLDRGTDTQYF
TRBV24-1	.	.	TRBJ2-3	TGTGCCACCAGTGATTCCCGACAGGTTTCTAGCACAGATACGCAGTATTTT	CATSDSRQVSSTDTQYF